This T cell receptor (beta chain) was sequenced in a study of CD8 T cells in Susac syndrome. Overall study results and limits: Acknowledgment was made by the study that its TCR sequencing and HLA analysis involved a relatively small number of individuals.

To note about this clonotype: Its antigen is not identified.

With 1 base removed from V and 6 bases from J, the gap between germline ends came to 14 bases. The CDR3 runs 14 residues. The germline CDR1 and CDR2 sequences are SGHDT and YYEEEE. Reverse transcription of roughly 0.5 to 1 ug RNA used random hexamers. In TCRdb, the immunoSEQ multiplex PCR reads were re-called with MiXCR into one record per CDR3 protein. The sample has around 150,000 distinct CDR3 sequences; around 94% are singletons. TCR beta sequences were obtained from blood CD8+ and CD4+ T cells. The genes are TRBV5-6 and TRBJ2-7, with a weak D call TRBD1 (5 bases). This TCR derives from a human donor in good health. Sequencing was done on a sample of CD4+ T cells from PBMCs. The CDR3 coding sequence is TGTGCCAGCAGCTTGCCCCTAACAGGTTCCGAGCAGTACTTC. This translates into CASSLPLTGSEQYF.